The 29 T cell receptor beta chains below come from one sample, sequenced in a study of CD8 T cells in ankylosing spondylitis. Study-level points and caveats: Among TCR beta sequences, a motif of several highly homologous variants appeared characteristic of ankylosing spondylitis blood.

Each CDR3 protein is one row after TCRdb ran MiXCR on the 5' RACE reads. Among a few hundred thousand distinct CDR3 sequences listed, around 19% were seen once. Their specific antigens are unknown. Sequencing used blood, either unsorted or a sorted T cell fraction (not recorded which). Receptor source: a male donor with ankylosing spondylitis.

The rearrangement links TRBV5-1 to TRBJ2-1, with a tentative D call TRBD1 (5 bases). CDR3 length: 17 amino acids. Germline CDR1 reads SGHRS; CDR2 reads YFSETQ. V lost 0 bases and J lost 3, with 16 bases in between. DNA of the CDR3: TGCGCCAGCAGCTTGGATCCCGGCAAGGGGATCTACAATGAGCAGTTCTTC. This gives the protein CASSLDPGKGIYNEQFF.

This chain uses TRBV29-1 with TRBJ2-7, with D perhaps matching TRBD1 (6 bases). This CDR3 region has 13 residues. Germline assignment: CDR1 SQVTM and CDR2 ANQGSEA. The V end lost 4 bases, the J end lost 2 bases, and 12 bases lay between the germline ends. The CDR3 sequence is CSVAFGQTYEQYF. CDR3 DNA: TGCAGCGTTGCCTTTGGACAGACCTACGAGCAGTACTTC.

This clonotype was counted between two and nine times. This chain connects TRBV7-9 to TRBJ2-3; TRBD1 matches 9 bases. The J segment lost 2 bases and the V segment lost 3 bases, leaving 6 bases of the junction unmatched. Germline-derived CDR1 and CDR2 are SEHNR and FQNEAQ (reference sequence). CDR3 size: 16 residues. CDR3 in amino acids: CASSFAGTGITDTQYF. Here the CDR3 DNA reads TGTGCCAGCAGCTTCGCCGGGACAGGGATCACAGATACGCAGTATTTT.

Written as DNA, the CDR3 is TGTGCCAGCAGTTCCCCTATAACGGTCAGGCCCTATGGCTACACCTTC. Amino acids: CASSSPITVRPYGYTF. V is TRBV12-3 or TRBV12-4 and J is TRBJ1-2; D call uncertain. This CDR3 is 16 amino acids long. V was shortened by 4 bases and J by 4 bases, with 19 bases between the two germline ends.

This clonotype occurred a few times. The chain combines TRBV7-3 with TRBJ2-2; the match to TRBD1 covers 8 bases. Unmatched junction bases numbered 4, after V lost 4 bases and J lost 0 bases. The CDR3 covers 16 residues. Germline V gene data show CDR1 as SGHTA and CDR2 as FQGTGA. The CDR3 DNA follows: TGTGCCAGCAGCTCGACAGGGGCTTCGAACACCGGGGAGCTGTTTTTT. Its translation: CASSSTGASNTGELFF. The full variable domain, in which reference TRBV7-3 and TRBJ2-2 provide the parts outside the CDR3, is GAGVSQTPSNKVTEKGKYVELRCDPISGHTALYWYRQSLGQGPEFLIYFQGTGAADDSGLPNDRFFAVRPEGSVSTLKIQRTERGDSAVYLCASSSTGASNTGELFFGEGSRLTVL.

This sequence joins TRBV12-3 or TRBV12-4 and TRBJ1-2; 8 nucleotides align to TRBD1. CDR3 size: 15 residues. Trimming took 6 bases from V and 4 from J; bases not matched to a gene: 10. This CDR3 reads CASSIGTGLVYGYTF. The CDR3 nucleotides are TGTGCCAGCAGCATTGGGACAGGTTTGGTCTATGGCTACACCTTC.

This clonotype was observed a few times. V gene TRBV4-1 combines with J gene TRBJ2-1; 9 bases match TRBD2. In germline, CDR1 is MGHRA, CDR2 YSYEKL. This CDR3 contains 15 residues. V lost 4 bases to trimming and J lost 6 bases; unmatched junction nucleotides: 7. In DNA, the CDR3 is TGCGCCAGCAGCCTTTTGAGCGGGAGGCCCAATGAGCAGTTCTTC. As protein: CASSLLSGRPNEQFF.

A few counts support this clonotype. The chain combines TRBV12-3 or TRBV12-4 with TRBJ2-1; D unclear. Trimming left V 8 bases short and J 7 bases short, with 6 bases between. This CDR3 contains 10 residues. The CDR3 loop reads CASGWNEQFF. For the CDR3, the DNA is TGTGCCAGCGGCTGGAATGAGCAGTTCTTC.

The chain uses TRBV6-2 or TRBV6-3 and TRBJ2-7; TRBD1 agrees at 7 bases. CDR1 is MNHEY and CDR2 is SVGEGT in the germline V gene. The CDR3 consists of 14 residues. V was clipped by 6 bases and J by 5 bases; unmatched bases: 10. CDR3: CASSPPGQIDEQYF. The CDR3 region has the DNA TGTGCCAGCAGCCCCCCGGGACAGATAGACGAGCAGTACTTC.

This clonotype came up a few times. This sequence joins TRBV9 and TRBJ2-5, with 8 bases lining up with TRBD2. V shed 4 bases, J shed 1 base, and the junction held 6 bases outside the gene matches. The length of the CDR3 is 15 residues. Germline CDR1 reads SGDLS; CDR2 reads YYNGEE. The CDR3 region has the DNA TGTGCCAGCAGCACTGATACTAGCGGCCAAGAGACCCAGTACTTC. This sequence encodes CASSTDTSGQETQYF. The full variable domain, completed using reference TRBV9 and TRBJ2-5, is DSGVTQTPKHLITATGQRVTLRCSPRSGDLSVYWYQQSLDQGLQFLIQYYNGEERAKGNILERFSAQQFPDLHSELNLSSLELGDSALYFCASSTDTSGQETQYFGPGTRLLVL.

This clonotype was seen only a few times. V gene TRBV19 combines with J gene TRBJ1-2; TRBD1 agrees at 8 bases. V shed 5 bases and J 6 bases; nucleotides not matched to a gene: 2. Germline V gives CDR1 LNHDA, CDR2 SQIVND (reference sequence). The length of the CDR3 is 12 residues. CDR3 DNA sequence: TGTGCCAGTAGTGGGACAGGTAATGGCTACACCTTC. Protein sequence: CASSGTGNGYTF.

This clonotype was seen a few times. The V gene is TRBV11-2, the J gene TRBJ1-1; D is perhaps TRBD1 (5 bases). Trimming left V 4 bases short and J 1 base short, with 10 bases between. Per germline, CDR1 SGHAT and CDR2 FQNNGV. The CDR3 runs to 14 residues. The CDR3 protein is CASSWGVGNTEAFF. The CDR3 DNA is TGTGCCAGCAGCTGGGGGGTGGGGAACACTGAAGCTTTCTTT.

The V gene is TRBV12-3 or TRBV12-4, the J gene TRBJ2-1; D may be TRBD1 (5 bases). Trimming removed 8 bases from V and 3 bases from J, with 11 bases in between. This CDR3 has 13 amino acids. The CDR3 loop reads CASRKTVYNEQFF. The DNA for the CDR3 is TGTGCCAGCCGAAAGACAGTCTACAATGAGCAGTTCTTC.

The CDR3 coding sequence is TGCAGTGCTAGAGATCTAGGACACCTGGGTAACACCATATATTTT. Its translation is CSARDLGHLGNTIYF. The chain has TRBV20-1 and TRBJ1-3; a possible D gene is TRBD1 (5 bases). Germline V gene data show CDR1 as DFQATT and CDR2 as SNEGSKA (reference sequence). The length of the CDR3 is 15 residues. V dropped 0 bases and J dropped 7 bases, with 16 bases sitting between them.

The chain has TRBV13 and TRBJ2-2; weak D call: TRBD2 (6 bases). The CDR3 spans 16 residues. Trimming cost V 5 bases and J 4 bases, with 17 bases left between them. Germline V gene lookup returns CDR1 PRHDT and CDR2 FYEKMQ (reference sequence). CDR3 amino acids: CASSVAGIRGTGELFF. CDR3 sequence (DNA): TGTGCCAGCAGCGTGGCGGGAATCCGAGGCACCGGGGAGCTGTTTTTT.

This clonotype occurred a few times. The V and J genes are TRBV29-1 and TRBJ2-1; D might be TRBD2 (5 bases). V shed 3 bases and J shed 0 bases, with 9 bases lying between them. This CDR3 contains 14 residues. In germline, CDR1 is SQVTM, CDR2 ANQGSEA. The CDR3, as DNA: TGCAGCGTTGACGAAGAGGGCTCCTACAATGAGCAGTTCTTC. Amino acid sequence: CSVDEEGSYNEQFF.

This clonotype appeared a few times. This chain links TRBV15 with TRBJ2-7; D is undetermined. The CDR3 spans 12 residues. The germline CDR1 and CDR2 sequences are LNHNV and YYDKDF (reference sequence). Between the trimmed V and J ends, which lost 5 bases and 0 bases, there was a span of 5 bases. The CDR3 DNA follows: TGTGCCACCAGCCCAAGCTCCTACGAGCAGTACTTC. It encodes CATSPSSYEQYF.

This chain joins TRBV28 and TRBJ1-1; TRBD1 aligns across 9 bases. Germline trimming cut 4 bases from V and 3 bases from J; bases unmatched to any gene: 3. The CDR3 has 14 residues. Germline values: CDR1 MDHEN, CDR2 SYDVKM. This chain's CDR3 is CASSWTGADTEAFF. In DNA form, the CDR3 reads TGTGCCAGCAGTTGGACAGGGGCGGACACTGAAGCTTTCTTT.

J is TRBJ2-1 and V is TRBV13; D may be TRBD1 or TRBD2 (6 bases each). This CDR3 spans 15 amino acids. Germline lookup yields CDR1 PRHDT and CDR2 FYEKMQ (reference sequence). The V end was cut by 5 bases, the J end by 3 bases, with 14 bases between. CDR3 in DNA: TGTGCCAGCAGCCCGACAGGAGGGTTCTACAATGAGCAGTTCTTC. Encoded protein: CASSPTGGFYNEQFF.

Ten or more counts support this clonotype. This rearrangement joins TRBV5-1 to TRBJ1-6, with a weak D call TRBD1 (6 bases). The CDR3 contains 13 residues. In germline, CDR1 is SGHRS, CDR2 YFSETQ. Trimming left V 0 bases short and J 11 bases short, with 9 bases between. The CDR3 reads CASSLEGVAPLHF. CDR3 bases: TGCGCCAGCAGCTTGGAGGGGGTTGCACCCCTCCACTTT.

This clonotype was detected only a few times. The chain uses TRBV13 and TRBJ2-1, with 8 positions matching TRBD2. Germline CDR1 PRHDT, CDR2 FYEKMQ (reference sequence). The V segment lost 1 base and the J segment 10 bases; nucleotides outside the gene matches: 9. This CDR3 region has 15 residues. The CDR3 loop is CASSLAGGLLVEQFF. The CDR3 DNA is TGTGCCAGCAGCTTAGCGGGGGGGCTTCTTGTAGAGCAGTTCTTC. The entire variable domain, with the rest obtained from reference TRBV13 and TRBJ2-1, is as follows: AAGVIQSPRHLIKEKRETATLKCYPIPRHDTVYWYQQGPGQDPQFLISFYEKMQSDKGSIPDRFSAQQFSDYHSELNMSSLELGDSALYFCASSLAGGLLVEQFFGPGTRLTVL.

This clonotype appeared a few times. The chain carries TRBV28 and TRBJ1-1; no definite D call. V was clipped by 4 bases and J by 0 bases, with 15 bases between them. This CDR3 has 16 residues. Per germline, CDR1 MDHEN and CDR2 SYDVKM. The CDR3 loop is CASSSRGAYMNTEAFF. The CDR3 DNA follows: TGTGCCAGCAGTTCACGGGGTGCCTACATGAACACTGAAGCTTTCTTT.

V and J are TRBV5-1 and TRBJ2-5; TRBD1 or TRBD2 may be the D gene (6 bases each). CDR1 is SGHRS and CDR2 is YFSETQ in the germline V gene. V was clipped by 0 bases and J by 0 bases, with 12 bases between them. The CDR3 has 16 residues. The CDR3 sequence: CASSLEGGQNQETQYF. The CDR3 coding sequence is TGCGCCAGCAGCTTGGAAGGGGGGCAGAACCAAGAGACCCAGTACTTC. Variable domain in full (rest from reference TRBV5-1 and TRBJ2-5): KAGVTQTPRYLIKTRGQQVTLSCSPISGHRSVSWYQQTPGQGLQFLFEYFSETQRNKGNFPGRFSGRQFSNSRSEMNVSTLELGDSALYLCASSLEGGQNQETQYFGPGTRLLVL.

This clonotype has a count of ten or more. The chain recombines TRBV12-3 or TRBV12-4 with TRBJ1-2; maybe TRBD1 (5 bases). There are 13 residues in the CDR3. V dropped 8 bases and J dropped 4 bases, with 14 bases sitting between them. The CDR3 sequence: CASGRSGSYGYTF. The CDR3 bases are TGTGCCAGCGGCCGGTCAGGGAGCTATGGCTACACCTTC.

This clonotype was detected a few times. This chain connects TRBV9 to TRBJ1-2; maybe TRBD1 (5 bases). Germline CDR1 SGDLS, CDR2 YYNGEE. Trimming cost V 0 bases and J 6 bases, with 18 bases left between them. There are 16 residues in the CDR3. CDR3 residues: CASSVDRTTLRNGYTF. CDR3 coding DNA: TGTGCCAGCAGCGTAGACAGGACGACCCTGCGTAATGGCTACACCTTC.

The CDR3 here is CASSQVTGGVTEAFF. The CDR3 DNA sequence: TGTGCCAGCAGCCAGGTGACCGGGGGGGTCACTGAAGCTTTCTTT. The chain couples TRBV4-2 to TRBJ1-1, with D possibly matching TRBD1 (5 bases). This CDR3 contains 15 residues. V was shortened by 3 bases and J by 4 bases, with 15 bases between the two germline ends. The V gene's germline CDR1 is LGHNA and CDR2 YNFKEQ.

The V call is TRBV5-4, the J call TRBJ1-6; D might be TRBD1 (5 bases). The CDR3 spans 15 residues. CDR1 and CDR2 (germline): SGHNT, YYREEE (reference sequence). Trimming left V 4 bases short and J 6 bases short, with 14 bases between. The chain's CDR3 is CASSRLTDPNSPLHF. As DNA, the CDR3 is TGTGCCAGCAGCCGACTGACAGACCCTAATTCACCCCTCCACTTT.

A few counts support this clonotype. The chain is built from TRBV6-1 and TRBJ2-7; D is ambiguous. Germline V gives CDR1 MNHNS, CDR2 SASEGT. With 4 bases removed from V and 1 base from J, the gap between germline ends came to 17 bases. The CDR3 loop spans 16 amino acids. CDR3 coding DNA: TGTGCCAGCAGTGGCCGTCCGGGCCAACTGTCCTACGAGCAGTACTTC. Translation gives CASSGRPGQLSYEQYF.

The sample holds many counts of this clonotype. V gene TRBV12-3 or TRBV12-4 combines with J gene TRBJ2-3, with D perhaps TRBD2 (5 bases). The CDR3 has 15 amino acids. V lost 3 bases to trimming and J lost 5 bases, with 15 bases between them. The CDR3 sequence: CASSFPGIEGDTQYF. The CDR3 DNA is TGTGCCAGCAGTTTTCCCGGGATTGAAGGAGATACGCAGTATTTT.